A single TCR beta chain is shown here with its context. Study processing details: Amplification of reference gene primers was used by the study to estimate nucleated cell counts. Assay: immunoSEQ multiplex PCR; the TCRdb copy retains only in-frame clones and omits some. V, J and clone size were drawn from that table, and D and trimming were deduced from the DNA. The sample has around 230,000 clones; 75% to 90% are singletons. Participant ages covered about 18 to 95 years across 24 US areas. CDR1 is SGHVS and CDR2 is FQNEAQ in the germline V gene. This CDR3 has 15 amino acids. Trimming cost V 2 bases and J 5 bases; bases outside gene matches: 4. The data were obtained in a study of blood T cell repertoires in COVID-19.

The sample comprised PBMCs or T cells enriched from blood (not recorded which). The V and J genes are TRBV7-8 and TRBJ2-3, with 10 positions matching TRBD2. The sequence was collected from a woman in her thirties or forties with acute COVID-19. CDR3 region: CASSLLAGAGDTQYF. The CDR3 DNA reads TGTGCCAGCAGCTTACTAGCGGGGGCCGGAGATACGCAGTATTTT.